This is a list of T cell receptor beta chains from one sample in a study of blood T cell repertoires in COVID-19. Measured with immunoSEQ multiplex PCR; TCRdb has only the in-frame clones, and not every one. The sample lists around 200,000 clones, less than 90% seen once, with about 10% in the top ten. The sample taken for sequencing was peripheral blood. The source is a woman in her fifties or sixties with COVID-19, enrolled during active disease. CDR3s include the opening cysteine and the closing phenylalanine or tryptophan. A D gene is named only where the DNA matches it firmly. Clone size, where shown, is once, few, many, or a class for clones that have expanded.

j_gene | d_gene | abundance | v_gene | CDR3nt | CDR3aa
TRBJ2-1 | TRBD2 | - | TRBV7-7 | TGTGCTAGCAGCTCCAGTGGACTAGCGGCTTACAATGAGCAGTTCTTC | CASSSSGLAAYNEQFF
TRBJ2-5 | TRBD2 | - | TRBV7-3 | TGTGCCAGCAGCTCCACCTCTAGCGGACAAGAGACCCAGTACTTC | CASSSTSSGQETQYF
TRBJ1-1 | TRBD1 | - | TRBV11-2 | TGTGCCAGCAGCTACCCGGGGACAGGGGGCACTGAAGCTTTCTTT | CASSYPGTGGTEAFF
TRBJ1-4 | TRBD1 | - | TRBV19 | TGTGCCAGTAGTACCACGGGACAGGTGGGAAAACTGTTTTTT | CASSTTGQVGKLFF
TRBJ2-7 | - | - | TRBV11-2 | TGTGCCAGCAGCTTAATGGTCAGTACCTACGAGCAGTACTTC | CASSLMVSTYEQYF
TRBJ1-3 | - | - | TRBV23-1 | TGCGCCAGCAGTACACCAAAAGCGGGGGACATAGGAAACACCATATATTTT | CASSTPKAGDIGNTIYF
TRBJ1-6 | - | - | TRBV18 | TGTGCCAGCTCACCCCTAGGGGTGGATAATTCACCCCTCCACTTT | CASSPLGVDNSPLHF
TRBJ1-3 | TRBD1 | - | TRBV5-1 | TGCGCCAGCAGCTCTCCGGGACAGGGCCGCGGAAACACCATATATTTT | CASSSPGQGRGNTIYF
TRBJ2-7 | TRBD1 | - | TRBV19 | TGTGCCAGTAGCTCCGGACAGGGGACGCACGAGCAGTACTTC | CASSSGQGTHEQYF
TRBJ1-2 | TRBD1 | - | TRBV7-9 | TGTGCCAGCAGCTTAGAGATTGGGACAGGGAGGGGCGGCTACACCTTC | CASSLEIGTGRGGYTF
TRBJ2-7 | - | few | TRBV7-9 | TGTGCCAGCAGCTTAGAGATTAGCTCCTACGAGCAGTACTTC | CASSLEISSYEQYF
TRBJ2-7 | - | - | TRBV29-1 | TGCAGCGTTTCTATCCGCTACGGGAACTACGAGCAGTACTTC | CSVSIRYGNYEQYF
TRBJ1-5 | TRBD1 | - | TRBV3-1/TRBV3-2 | TGTGCCAGCAGCCATGACAGGGATCAGCCCCAGCATTTT | CASSHDRDQPQHF
TRBJ1-2 | - | - | TRBV6-5 | TGTGCCAGCAGTCCCGACATGAACTATGGCTACACCTTC | CASSPDMNYGYTF
TRBJ2-5 | TRBD1 | - | TRBV11-2 | TGTGCCAGCAGCCTTGGACAGGGAGCTGCAGAGACCCAGTACTTC | CASSLGQGAAETQYF
TRBJ2-2 | - | - | TRBV19 | TGTGCCAGTAGTGTGCGAGTAAATAGCGGAGCCGGGGCCGGGGAGCTGTTTTTT | CASSVRVNSGAGAGELFF
TRBJ1-1 | TRBD1 | - | TRBV6-6 | TGTGCCAGCAGCCCCGGGACAGCTCCGAACACTGAAGCTTTCTTT | CASSPGTAPNTEAFF
TRBJ1-1 | - | - | TRBV7-9 | TGTGCCAGCAGCTTAGCGGAGAGGACTGAAGCTTTCTTT | CASSLAERTEAFF
TRBJ2-7 | TRBD2 | - | TRBV6-5 | TGTGCCAGCAGTTACTTCCCTAGCGGGAGCTCCTACGAGCAGTACTTC | CASSYFPSGSSYEQYF
TRBJ2-1 | TRBD2 | - | TRBV7-3 | TGTGCCAGCAGCCCAGCGGGAGCTTCCAATGAGCAGTTCTTC | CASSPAGASNEQFF
TRBJ1-2 | - | - | TRBV29-1 | TGCAGCGGTGAGACAGTGGATGGCTACACCTTC | CSGETVDGYTF
TRBJ2-3 | TRBD2 | - | TRBV28 | TGTGCCAGCAGTATCGGGACTAGCCGGGACGATACGCAGTATTTT | CASSIGTSRDDTQYF
TRBJ1-2 | - | once | TRBV11-3 | TGTGCCAGCAGCTCCCTCGACAGAAACTATGGCTACACCTTC | CASSSLDRNYGYTF
TRBJ1-1 | - | - | TRBV6-2/TRBV6-3 | TGTGCCAGCAGCCGCTCGGGGGGCTTGGAAGCTTTCTTT | CASSRSGGLEAFF
TRBJ2-6 | - | - | TRBV19 | TGTGCCAGTAGTATCAGGGTCGACTCGCTGGCTGGGGCCAACGTCCTGACTTTC | CASSIRVDSLAGANVLTF